The clone carrying this T cell receptor beta chain has more than one count but fewer than ten. Original processing methods: Estimation of nucleated cell counts relied on the amplification of reference gene primers. Sequencing used immunoSEQ multiplex PCR; TCRdb keeps in-frame clones, though not all of them. That table is the source of V, J and clone size, and D and trimming were worked out from the DNA. The sample consists of some 200,000 clones, around four fifths of them appearing once. The CDR3 extends over 12 amino acids. Trimming pared 2 bases from V and 12 bases from J, leaving 14 bases between. From germline, CDR1 is GTSNPN and CDR2 SVGIG (reference sequence). This sample was included in a study of blood T cell repertoires in COVID-19. Whole-study context: There were acute and convalescent COVID-19 samples, and they came from the United States, Italy and Spain. From T cells, B-cell-depleted T cells, or PBMCs came the material, which was cDNA or gDNA.

Sequencing used peripheral blood. The chain combines TRBV30 with TRBJ2-1; D might be TRBD1 (6 bases). This sequence was found in a human donor with acute or convalescent COVID-19. The donor label of this sample is uncertain. The CDR3 region has the DNA TGTGCCTGGAGTTCAACAGGGAAGGGGCAGTTCTTC. Translating gives CAWSSTGKGQFF.